This TCR beta chain appears in the sequencing data of a study of CD8+CD57+ T cells in acquired aplastic anemia. Previously, flow cytometry had revealed CD8+CD57+ cell expansion in the patients chosen for sequencing. When blood sampling took place, the patients had received no therapy. The CDR3 is 13 residues long. V was shortened by 3 bases and J by 7 bases, with 12 bases between the two germline ends. The use of genomic DNA as template underpinned the TCR beta VDJ and CDR3 profiling. TCRdb independently ran MiXCR on the reads; one entry per CDR3 protein. The sample lists 150,000 to 160,000 distinct CDR3 sequences, about 54% occurring once.

The clonotype comes from a human donor with aplastic anemia. Sequenced sample: sorted CD4+, CD8+, or CD8+CD57+ T cells (not recorded which) from PBMCs. The J gene is TRBJ1-1, the V gene TRBV12-3 or TRBV12-4; D gene uncertain. As DNA, the CDR3 is TGTGCCAGCAGTTTCGGAGGGATGGGTGAAGCTTTCTTT. Protein product: CASSFGGMGEAFF.